The next 18 T cell receptor beta chains were all read from a single sample in a study of shared clonotypes between healthy human individuals. Method: immunoSEQ multiplex PCR; TCRdb's copy keeps in-frame clones and lacks some. The sample has about 1 million clones, about 74% seen once. Sequences were obtained from memory CD4+ T cells sorted from blood. The subset is: CD45RA-negative fraction. These receptors were collected from a man younger than 35 in good health.

This sequence joins TRBV5-1 and TRBJ2-7; TRBD2 matches at 10 bases. Germline trimming cut 6 bases from V and 5 bases from J; bases unmatched to any gene: 14. Germline values: CDR1 SGHRS, CDR2 YFSETQ. The CDR3 extends over 16 amino acids. CDR3 bases: TGCGCCAGCACCCCCCAAGGAAGCGGGGGGGCCCACGAGCAGTACTTC. Protein: CASTPQGSGGAHEQYF.

This clone was observed a single time. The rearrangement uses TRBV25-1 and TRBJ2-7; tentatively, D is TRBD2 (5 bases). Trimming removed 4 bases at V and 9 bases at J, with 13 bases between. Germline values: CDR1 MGHDK, CDR2 SYGVNS. This CDR3 spans 12 amino acids. CDR3 bases: TGTGCCAGCAGTGGTTCTAGCAGGCCGCAGTACTTC. Translation gives CASSGSSRPQYF.

The rearrangement joins TRBV28 to TRBJ1-4; D not resolved. V was cut by 5 bases and J by 2 bases, with 12 bases left in between. Germline CDR1 MDHEN, CDR2 SYDVKM. The CDR3 runs to 15 residues. CDR3 sequence: CASSGSPGTNEKLFF. CDR3 nucleotides: TGTGCCAGCAGTGGGTCTCCCGGCACTAATGAAAAACTGTTTTTT. The entire variable domain, with the rest obtained from reference TRBV28 and TRBJ1-4, is as follows: DVKVTQSSRYLVKRTGEKVFLECVQDMDHENMFWYRQDPGLGLRLIYFSYDVKMKEKGDIPEGYSVSREKKERFSLILESASTNQTSMYLCASSGSPGTNEKLFFGSGTQLSVL.

V gene TRBV18 combines with J gene TRBJ1-1; D gene ambiguous. The V and J ends lost 3 bases and 2 bases respectively, with 13 bases between them. CDR3 length: 15 amino acids. The germline V gene encodes CDR1 KGHSH and CDR2 LQKENI. CDR3 nucleotide sequence: TGTGCCAGCTCACCCCATTTAATGTCAAACACTGAAGCTTTCTTT. Amino acid sequence: CASSPHLMSNTEAFF.

This clone has a handful of counts. At one end the junction does not follow the germline gene, possibly because of a read error. The genes are TRBV7-7 and TRBJ2-7, with 9 bases that match TRBD1. The CDR3 totals 13 residues. CDR1 and CDR2 from the germline V gene are SSHAT and FNYEAQ (reference sequence). The chain's CDR3 is CASSHQTGGEQYF. In DNA, the CDR3 is TGTGCTAGCAGCCACCAGACAGGGGGCGAGCAGTACTTC.

The V call is TRBV27, the J call TRBJ2-5; 8 bases align to TRBD2. The CDR3 totals 14 residues. Germline assignment: CDR1 MNHEY and CDR2 SMNVEV (reference sequence). Trimming took 2 bases from V and 5 from J; bases not matched to a gene: 4. The CDR3 reads CASSLAGGAETQYF. In DNA form, the CDR3 reads TGTGCCAGCAGTTTAGCCGGGGGGGCCGAGACCCAGTACTTC.

This clone was seen just once. This chain connects TRBV7-6 to TRBJ2-7, with D tentatively TRBD1 or TRBD2 (5 bases each). This CDR3 region has 13 residues. Germline assignment: CDR1 SGHVS and CDR2 FNYEAQ. Trimming shortened V by 6 bases and J by 5 bases, and 14 bases separated the two germline ends. The CDR3 coding sequence is TGTGCCAGCAGTCCGAGGGGAGACGACGAGCAGTACTTC. This codes for CASSPRGDDEQYF.

The chain recombines TRBV7-2 with TRBJ2-3; possibly TRBD1 for D (6 bases). The germline V and J ends were trimmed by 1 base and 2 bases, with 10 bases remaining between them. Looked up from germline, CDR1 is SGHTA and CDR2 is FQGNSA. The CDR3 is 15 residues long. In DNA form, the CDR3 reads TGTGCCAGCAGCTTAGGTACAGGGTACACAGATACGCAGTATTTT. This gives the protein CASSLGTGYTDTQYF.

As for this clone: Other DNA sequences from this sample encode an identical CDR3 as well. The rearrangement uses TRBV7-9 and TRBJ2-7; 8 bases map to TRBD1. Trimming cost V 1 base and J 3 bases; bases outside gene matches: 2. The CDR3 consists of 14 residues. In germline, CDR1 is SEHNR, CDR2 FQNEAQ (reference sequence). CDR3 DNA sequence: TGTGCCAGCAGCTTAGGTGGACAGGGCTACGAGCAGTACTTC. It is translated as CASSLGGQGYEQYF.

The chain joins TRBV30 to TRBJ1-1, with D tentatively TRBD1 (6 bases). The CDR3 is 13 residues long. Trimming cost V 2 bases and J 2 bases, with 9 bases left between them. Germline lookup yields CDR1 GTSNPN and CDR2 SVGIG (reference sequence). The DNA of the CDR3 is TGTGCCTGGAGTACAGGGACTAACACTGAAGCTTTCTTT. Translating it yields CAWSTGTNTEAFF. The complete variable domain, with remaining parts taken from reference TRBV30 and TRBJ1-1, reads SQTIHQWPATLVQPVGSPLSLECTVEGTSNPNLYWYRQAAGRGLQLLFYSVGIGQISSEVPQNLSASRPQDRQFILSSKKLLLSDSGFYLCAWSTGTNTEAFFGQGTRLTVV.

The chain is built from TRBV19 and TRBJ2-7; 7 bases line up with TRBD2. This CDR3 is 14 amino acids long. The germline gives CDR1 LNHDA, CDR2 SQIVND (reference sequence). Losses at the gene ends were 6 bases for V and 3 bases for J; bases not matched to a gene: 8. This CDR3 reads CASSNQASGYEQYF. In DNA form, the CDR3 reads TGTGCCAGTAGCAACCAGGCTAGCGGCTACGAGCAGTACTTC.

CDR3: CASNRGSKGTDTQYF. CDR3 in DNA: TGTGCCAGCAACCGGGGGAGCAAGGGCACAGATACGCAGTATTTT. The chain uses TRBV6-5 and TRBJ2-3; tentative D call: TRBD2 (6 bases). Trimming cost V 7 bases and J 1 base, with 15 bases left between them. Germline loops: CDR1 MNHEY, CDR2 SVGAGI. This CDR3 region has 15 residues.

This chain joins TRBV19 and TRBJ2-6, with unresolved D. This CDR3 has 15 residues. V gave up 4 bases and J gave up 4 bases, with 11 bases separating them. Germline V gene lookup returns CDR1 LNHDA and CDR2 SQIVND (reference sequence). This chain's CDR3 is CASSKLETGANVLTF. The CDR3 bases are TGTGCCAGTAGTAAACTCGAAACGGGGGCCAACGTCCTGACTTTC.

The chain recombines TRBV7-2 with TRBJ2-1, with unresolved D. The CDR3 is 17 residues long. CDR1 is SGHTA, CDR2 FQGNSA, per germline. Trimming took off 2 bases at V and 0 bases at J, with 14 bases between the two ends. The CDR3 reads CASSLLWSLSSYNEQFF. CDR3 nucleotides: TGTGCCAGCAGCTTATTATGGAGCTTAAGCTCCTACAATGAGCAGTTCTTC.

The chain has TRBV6-1 and TRBJ2-7, with D perhaps matching TRBD1 (6 bases). The germline V and J ends were trimmed by 6 bases and 3 bases, with 12 bases remaining between them. CDR1 and CDR2 from the germline V gene are MNHNS and SASEGT. This CDR3 has 13 amino acids. This CDR3 is CASSRDTNYEQYF. DNA for the CDR3: TGTGCCAGCAGCCGGGACACCAACTACGAGCAGTACTTC.

This clone has a handful of counts. This rearrangement joins TRBV29-1 to TRBJ2-1; TRBD1 aligns across 8 bases. The CDR3 has 15 residues. The J segment lost 9 bases and the V segment lost 0 bases, leaving 10 bases of the junction unmatched. CDR1 and CDR2 from the germline V gene are SQVTM and ANQGSEA. CDR3 nucleotides: TGCAGCGTTGAAGATCGGACAGGGCGGTACGGTGAGCAGTTCTTC. It translates to CSVEDRTGRYGEQFF.

J is TRBJ2-1 and V is TRBV5-1; the match to TRBD2 covers 12 bases. The CDR3 length is 16 residues. Trimming at V came to 4 bases and at J to 7 bases, leaving 9 bases not matched to a gene. Germline V CDR1 and CDR2: SGHRS, YFSETQ. For the CDR3, the DNA is TGCGCCAGCAGCGAGAGACTAGCGGGAGCCCGGAATGAGCAGTTCTTC. Protein product: CASSERLAGARNEQFF. Looking up the rest from reference TRBV5-1 and TRBJ2-1 gives the full variable domain: KAGVTQTPRYLIKTRGQQVTLSCSPISGHRSVSWYQQTPGQGLQFLFEYFSETQRNKGNFPGRFSGRQFSNSRSEMNVSTLELGDSALYLCASSERLAGARNEQFFGPGTRLTVL.

The chain employs TRBV5-6 and TRBJ2-1; D ambiguous. Trimming took 0 bases from V and 9 from J, leaving 13 bases between them. There are 14 residues in the CDR3. The germline gives CDR1 SGHDT, CDR2 YYEEEE. In DNA, the CDR3 is TGTGCCAGCAGCTTGGCCTCCCCATCCAGTGAGCAGTTCTTC. Its protein product is CASSLASPSSEQFF. Filled out from reference TRBV5-6 and TRBJ2-1, the complete variable domain reads DAGVTQSPTHLIKTRGQQVTLRCSPKSGHDTVSWYQQALGQGPQFIFQYYEEEERQRGNFPDRFSGHQFPNYSSELNVNALLLGDSALYLCASSLASPSSEQFFGPGTRLTVL.